This paragraph reports one T cell receptor (beta chain). As processed by the authors: Amplification of reference gene primers was used by the study to estimate nucleated cell counts. Libraries were prepared by immunoSEQ multiplex PCR; TCRdb keeps only in-frame clonotypes and omits some of them. For V, J and clone size, that table is used; D and trimming come from the DNA. The sample yields some 300,000 clones, just under 85% seen once. These data come from a study of blood T cell repertoires in COVID-19. On the study more broadly: The study drew acute and convalescent COVID-19 samples from the United States, Italy and Spain.

This sequence was found in a woman aged 45-65 years with active or convalescent COVID-19. The sequenced sample was peripheral blood.

Written as DNA, the CDR3 is TGTGCCAGCACTCCTGGTAGGAACACTGAAGCTTTCTTT. Its translation is CASTPGRNTEAFF. The chain employs TRBV12-3 or TRBV12-4 and TRBJ1-1; D is unclear. The length of the CDR3 is 13 residues. Trimming removed 7 bases from V and 1 base from J, with 10 bases in between.